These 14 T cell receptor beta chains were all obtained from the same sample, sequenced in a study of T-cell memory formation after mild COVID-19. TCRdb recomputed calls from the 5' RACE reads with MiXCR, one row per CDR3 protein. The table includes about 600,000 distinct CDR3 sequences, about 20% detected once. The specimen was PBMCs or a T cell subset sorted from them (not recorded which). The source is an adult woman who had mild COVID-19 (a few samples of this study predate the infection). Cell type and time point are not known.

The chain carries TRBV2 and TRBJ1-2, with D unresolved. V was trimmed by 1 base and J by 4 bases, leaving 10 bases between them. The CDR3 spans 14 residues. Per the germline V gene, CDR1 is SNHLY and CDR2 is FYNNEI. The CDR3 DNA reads TGTGCCAGCAGTGAAGAGGAGGGTCTCTATGGCTACACCTTC. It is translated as CASSEEEGLYGYTF.

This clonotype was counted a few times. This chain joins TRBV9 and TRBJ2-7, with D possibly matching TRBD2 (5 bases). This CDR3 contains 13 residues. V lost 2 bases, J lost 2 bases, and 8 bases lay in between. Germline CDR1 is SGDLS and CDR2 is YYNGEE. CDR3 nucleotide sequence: TGTGCCAGCAGCGTTAGCGAAACCTACGAGCAGTACTTC. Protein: CASSVSETYEQYF. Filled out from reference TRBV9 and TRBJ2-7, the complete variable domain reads DSGVTQTPKHLITATGQRVTLRCSPRSGDLSVYWYQQSLDQGLQFLIQYYNGEERAKGNILERFSAQQFPDLHSELNLSSLELGDSALYFCASSVSETYEQYFGPGTRLTVT.

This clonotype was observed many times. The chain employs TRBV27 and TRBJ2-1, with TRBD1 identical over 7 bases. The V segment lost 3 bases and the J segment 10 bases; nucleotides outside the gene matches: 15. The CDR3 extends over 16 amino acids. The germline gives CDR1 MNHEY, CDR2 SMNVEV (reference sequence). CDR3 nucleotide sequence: TGTGCCAGCAGTTTCTACGATCCACCCGGACAGGCCGAGCAGTTCTTC. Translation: CASSFYDPPGQAEQFF.

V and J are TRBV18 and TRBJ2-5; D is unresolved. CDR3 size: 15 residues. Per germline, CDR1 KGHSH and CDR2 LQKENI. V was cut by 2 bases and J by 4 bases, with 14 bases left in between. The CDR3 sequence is CASSPSVARTETQYF. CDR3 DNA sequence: TGTGCCAGCTCACCATCCGTGGCAAGGACAGAGACCCAGTACTTC.

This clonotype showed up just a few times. The CDR3 coding sequence is TGTGCCAGCAGCCGGCAGAGCTACGAGCAGTACTTC. This gives the protein CASSRQSYEQYF. V gene TRBV12-3 or TRBV12-4 combines with J gene TRBJ2-7; no clear D. This CDR3 has 12 residues. Trimming cost V 6 bases and J 3 bases, with 9 bases left between them.

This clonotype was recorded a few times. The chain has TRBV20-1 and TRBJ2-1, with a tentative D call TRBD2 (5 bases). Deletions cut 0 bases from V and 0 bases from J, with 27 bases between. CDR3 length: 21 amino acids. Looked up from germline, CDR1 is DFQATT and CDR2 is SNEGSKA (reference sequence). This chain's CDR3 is CSARDEVAQRLWANSYNEQFF. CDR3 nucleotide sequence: TGCAGTGCTAGAGATGAAGTAGCGCAACGTCTTTGGGCCAACTCCTACAATGAGCAGTTCTTC.

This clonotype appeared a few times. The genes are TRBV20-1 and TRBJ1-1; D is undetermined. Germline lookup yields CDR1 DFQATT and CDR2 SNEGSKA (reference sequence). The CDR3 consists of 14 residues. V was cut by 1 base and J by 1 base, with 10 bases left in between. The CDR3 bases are TGCAGTGCTAGAGTTGGTGGGAGGAACACTGAAGCTTTCTTT. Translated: CSARVGGRNTEAFF.

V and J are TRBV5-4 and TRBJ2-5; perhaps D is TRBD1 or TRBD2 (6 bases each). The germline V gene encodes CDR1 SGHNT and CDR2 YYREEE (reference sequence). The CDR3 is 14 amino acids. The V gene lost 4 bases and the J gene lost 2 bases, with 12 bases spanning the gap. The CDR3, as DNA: TGTGCCAGCAGCCGGGGGCCAGCGCAAGAGACCCAGTACTTC. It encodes CASSRGPAQETQYF.

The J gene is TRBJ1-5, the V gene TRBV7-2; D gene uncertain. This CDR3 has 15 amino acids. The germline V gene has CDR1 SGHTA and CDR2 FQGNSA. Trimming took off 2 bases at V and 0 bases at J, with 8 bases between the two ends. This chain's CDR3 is CASSLHWDSNQPQHF. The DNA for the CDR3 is TGTGCCAGCAGCTTACACTGGGATAGCAATCAGCCCCAGCATTTT.

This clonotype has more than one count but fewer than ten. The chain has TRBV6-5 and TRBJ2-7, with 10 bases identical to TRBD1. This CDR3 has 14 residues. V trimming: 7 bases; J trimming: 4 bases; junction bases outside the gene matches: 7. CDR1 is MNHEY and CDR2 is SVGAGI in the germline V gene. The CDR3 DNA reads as TGTGCCAGCACCCCGGGACAGGGGATTTACGAGCAGTACTTC. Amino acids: CASTPGQGIYEQYF.

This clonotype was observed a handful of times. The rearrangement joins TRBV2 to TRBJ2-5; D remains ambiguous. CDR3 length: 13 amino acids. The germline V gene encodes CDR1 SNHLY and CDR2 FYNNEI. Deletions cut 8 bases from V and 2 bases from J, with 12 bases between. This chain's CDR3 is CASDSVVQETQYF. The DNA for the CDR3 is TGTGCCAGCGATTCGGTAGTTCAAGAGACCCAGTACTTC.

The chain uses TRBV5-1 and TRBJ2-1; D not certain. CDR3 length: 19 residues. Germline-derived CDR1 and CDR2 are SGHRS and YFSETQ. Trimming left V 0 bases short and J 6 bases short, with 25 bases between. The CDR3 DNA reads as TGCGCCAGCAGCTTGGCCCGGGTTGCTGGGTTTCGTTACATCAATGAGCAGTTCTTC. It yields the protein CASSLARVAGFRYINEQFF.

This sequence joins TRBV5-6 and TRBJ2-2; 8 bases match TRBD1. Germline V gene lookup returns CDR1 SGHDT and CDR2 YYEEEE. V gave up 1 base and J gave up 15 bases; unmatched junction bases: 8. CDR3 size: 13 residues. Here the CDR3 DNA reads TGTGCCAGCAGCTTGAGTGGCCAGGGGGCGATGTTTTTT. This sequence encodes CASSLSGQGAMFF.

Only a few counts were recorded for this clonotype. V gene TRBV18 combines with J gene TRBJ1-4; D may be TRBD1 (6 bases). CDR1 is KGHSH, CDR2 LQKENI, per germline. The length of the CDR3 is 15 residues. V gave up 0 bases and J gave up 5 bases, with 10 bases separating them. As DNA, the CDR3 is TGTGCCAGCTCACCACCGAACAGGGCGAATGAAAAACTGTTTTTT. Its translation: CASSPPNRANEKLFF.